The source of this TCR beta chain is a study of blood T cells in healthy people across ages. Study-wide points: Expanded clonotype shifts may have been confounded, as the donors had an unknown CMV status.

It was with a sample-barcoded 5' primer and a J-beta primer mix that a second PCR of roughly 7 to 12 cycles was run. TCRdb called the 5' RACE reads again in MiXCR, with one record for every CDR3 protein. The table has roughly 700,000 distinct CDR3 sequences, roughly 25% seen once; the top ten hold 8% to 10%. Losses at the gene ends were 1 base for V and 3 bases for J; bases not matched to a gene: 19. Germline CDR1 and CDR2: MNHEY and SMNVEV (reference sequence). This CDR3 has 21 amino acids. Ranging in age from roughly 6 to 95, the donors were healthy Caucasian individuals from Russia. This clonotype has more than one count but fewer than ten. The antigen remains unidentified. The same data also contributed to another study, on T cells of mothers and their children. From that paper: The M1S primer of the second PCR added sample barcodes and 2-4 random nucleotides.

The genes are TRBV27 and TRBJ2-3; 10 bases agree with TRBD2. Sequencing was carried out using blood. This receptor was identified in a boy aged 5-17 years in good health. The CDR3 protein is CASSLYFYLAGAEGGTDTQYF. The CDR3 region has the DNA TGTGCCAGCAGTTTATATTTTTACCTAGCGGGAGCTGAAGGGGGGACAGATACGCAGTATTTT.